A single sample gave rise to the 22 T cell receptor beta chains below, sequenced in a study of Ad26.COV2.S vaccination and SARS-CoV-2 variants. Clones were sequenced by immunoSEQ multiplex PCR, and TCRdb holds only the in-frame ones, with some missing. The table has about 680,000 clones, about 89% seen once. As for treatment: about 20 received Ad26.COV2.S at low or high dose, single or two shots; roughly five received placebo; per-sample allocation not given. The investigators took samples on day 63 after the first vaccine or placebo injection. The source was peripheral blood, collected in a trial of Ad26.COV2.S vaccine versus placebo. The source of these receptors is a person between 18 and 59 years old who received the Ad26.COV2.S COVID-19 vaccine or a placebo.

J is TRBJ1-2 and V is TRBV7-2; D may be TRBD1 (5 bases). From germline, CDR1 is SGHTA and CDR2 FQGNSA. Trimming took off 3 bases at V and 7 bases at J, with 15 bases between the two ends. The length of the CDR3 is 14 residues. DNA of the CDR3: TGTGCCAGCAGCTTGGAGGCAGGGCCCCGTGGCTACACCTTC. Protein sequence: CASSLEAGPRGYTF.

CDR3 residues: CASSSPQRGARTEAFF. The CDR3 nucleotides are TGTGCCAGCAGTTCACCTCAGAGGGGGGCGCGTACTGAAGCTTTCTTT. The chain uses TRBV27 and TRBJ1-1; possibly TRBD1 for D (6 bases). Trimming took 4 bases from V and 5 from J, leaving 20 bases between them. Per the germline V gene, CDR1 is MNHEY and CDR2 is SMNVEV (reference sequence). This CDR3 is built from 16 residues.

The rearrangement links TRBV7-9 to TRBJ2-7; possibly TRBD2 for D (5 bases). Trimming took 2 bases from V and 6 from J, leaving 11 bases between them. This CDR3 comprises 13 residues. Germline V CDR1 and CDR2: SEHNR, FQNEAQ (reference sequence). The CDR3 protein is CASSLRGLAEQYF. The CDR3 DNA follows: TGTGCCAGCAGCTTAAGAGGGCTAGCCGAGCAGTACTTC.

The chain is built from TRBV29-1 and TRBJ2-1, with D possibly matching TRBD1 (5 bases). CDR1 SQVTM and CDR2 ANQGSEA come from the germline V gene. Trimming took 2 bases from V and 13 from J, leaving 18 bases between them. The CDR3 loop spans 13 amino acids. CDR3 DNA sequence: TGCAGCGTTGAACGTGACAGTGGTCCGGCTCAGTTCTTC. Translated, it gives CSVERDSGPAQFF.

In DNA form, the CDR3 reads TGCGCCAGCAGTCGGCCGGGACAGCAATCGAATGAGCAGTTCTTC. This codes for CASSRPGQQSNEQFF. The chain carries TRBV5-1 and TRBJ2-1, with TRBD1 matching 7 bases. The germline gives CDR1 SGHRS, CDR2 YFSETQ. This CDR3 has 15 residues. After removal of 5 bases from V and 7 bases from J, the junction contained 12 bases not matched to a gene.

This clone showed up just a few times. The genes are TRBV7-9 and TRBJ2-1; TRBD2 matches at 10 bases. Germline V lookup: CDR1 SEHNR, CDR2 FQNEAQ (reference sequence). After removal of 8 bases from V and 10 bases from J, the junction contained 11 bases not matched to a gene. CDR3 size: 14 residues. CDR3 region: CASRSGSGRYEQFF. The CDR3 region has the DNA TGTGCCAGCCGTTCTGGTAGCGGGAGGTACGAGCAGTTCTTC. Full variable domain (missing parts from reference TRBV7-9 and TRBJ2-1): DTGVSQNPRHKITKRGQNVTFRCDPISEHNRLYWYRQTLGQGPEFLTYFQNEAQLEKSRLLSDRFSAERPKGSFSTLEIQRTEQGDSAMYLCASRSGSGRYEQFFGPGTRLTVL.

This chain joins TRBV13 and TRBJ2-2; 9 bases align to TRBD1. There are 14 residues in the CDR3. Trimming at V came to 3 bases and at J to 11 bases, leaving 7 bases not matched to a gene. Germline CDR1 is PRHDT and CDR2 is FYEKMQ (reference sequence). CDR3 DNA sequence: TGTGCCAGCAGCTTTCCCACAGGGGGCGGCGAGCTGTTTTTT. Residues: CASSFPTGGGELFF.

This rearrangement joins TRBV16 to TRBJ1-1; unclear D gene. V was pared by 0 bases and J by 4 bases, with 9 bases between. The CDR3 runs 14 residues. Per the germline V gene, CDR1 is KGHSY and CDR2 is FQNENV. The DNA for the CDR3 is TGTGCCAGCAGCCAATCCACACCAGGCACTGAAGCTTTCTTT. Translation: CASSQSTPGTEAFF.

The rearrangement joins TRBV18 to TRBJ1-1, with unresolved D. This CDR3 spans 14 amino acids. V lost 2 bases, J lost 6 bases, and 13 bases lay in between. Germline V gene lookup returns CDR1 KGHSH and CDR2 LQKENI. The CDR3, as DNA: TGTGCCAGCTCACCAAACAAAGCACAGCCTGAAGCTTTCTTT. This translates into CASSPNKAQPEAFF.

The chain joins TRBV19 to TRBJ1-1; no definite D call. CDR1 is LNHDA, CDR2 SQIVND, per germline (reference sequence). The CDR3 spans 13 residues. V lost 5 bases, J lost 6 bases, and 13 bases lay in between. The CDR3 DNA is TGTGCCAGTAGTTCTCGGACTGGGGCTGAAGCTTTCTTT. Its protein product is CASSSRTGAEAFF.

This clone counts as medium-sized. The chain's CDR3 is CASSPTGVEQYF. CDR3 coding DNA: TGTGCCAGCAGCCCCACCGGAGTAGAGCAGTACTTC. J is TRBJ2-7 and V is TRBV3-1 (or the pseudogene TRBV3-2); D unclear. The ends were cut back, 4 bases at V and 7 bases at J, with 11 bases in the middle. Per the germline V gene, CDR1 is LGHDT and CDR2 is YNNKEL (reference sequence). CDR3 size: 12 residues.

This chain connects TRBV10-3 to TRBJ2-7; the match to TRBD1 covers 9 bases. Germline lookup yields CDR1 ENHRY and CDR2 SYGVKD. This CDR3 comprises 12 residues. The trim removed 9 bases at V and 5 bases at J, leaving 5 bases unmatched. The chain's CDR3 is CAIGTGSNEQYF. CDR3 coding DNA: TGTGCCATTGGGACAGGGTCTAACGAGCAGTACTTC.

The rearrangement uses TRBV7-2 and TRBJ2-7, with 8 bases lining up with TRBD1. CDR1 SGHTA and CDR2 FQGNSA come from the germline V gene. This CDR3 region has 15 residues. Trimming cost V 2 bases and J 3 bases; bases outside gene matches: 6. CDR3 sequence: CASSLFRGQGYEQYF. The DNA of the CDR3 is TGTGCCAGCAGCTTATTCCGTGGACAGGGCTACGAGCAGTACTTC.

The chain recombines TRBV19 with TRBJ1-3; D gene uncertain. The V end lost 7 bases, the J end lost 0 bases, and 10 bases lay between the germline ends. The V gene's germline CDR1 is LNHDA and CDR2 SQIVND (reference sequence). The CDR3 length is 14 residues. CDR3 coding DNA: TGTGCCAGTACCGGCAGTTTCTCTGGAAACACCATATATTTT. Translated, it gives CASTGSFSGNTIYF.

The gene calls are TRBV30 and TRBJ1-5; 7 positions agree with TRBD1. The V and J ends lost 2 bases and 0 bases, in that order; junction bases with no gene match: 13. Germline V gene data show CDR1 as GTSNPN and CDR2 as SVGIG (reference sequence). The CDR3 covers 18 residues. This CDR3 is CAWSTGQDAYFSNQPQHF. CDR3 nucleotide sequence: TGTGCCTGGAGTACCGGACAGGACGCATACTTTAGCAATCAGCCCCAGCATTTT.

The chain uses TRBV4-2 and TRBJ2-2, with D possibly being TRBD2 (6 bases). The CDR3 extends over 15 amino acids. Germline lookup yields CDR1 LGHNA and CDR2 YNFKEQ. V was shortened by 3 bases and J by 2 bases, with 10 bases between the two germline ends. The CDR3 DNA reads TGTGCCAGCAGCCAGCGGGGCTCCAACACCGGGGAGCTGTTTTTT. This codes for CASSQRGSNTGELFF.

This chain joins TRBV12-3 or TRBV12-4 and TRBJ1-2; a weak D match, TRBD1 (6 bases). With 7 bases removed from V and 8 bases from J, the gap between germline ends came to 17 bases. The CDR3 extends over 13 amino acids. The CDR3 DNA reads as TGTGCCAGCAACCCAAACAGGGTTGACGGCTACACCTTC. It is translated as CASNPNRVDGYTF.

This clone is deemed medium-sized. This chain connects TRBV7-9 to TRBJ1-1, with D hard to call. There are 15 residues in the CDR3. V lost 5 bases, J lost 0 bases, and 13 bases lay in between. Looked up from germline, CDR1 is SEHNR and CDR2 is FQNEAQ (reference sequence). Written as DNA, the CDR3 is TGTGCCAGCAGCCGACCGGGAAATATGAACACTGAAGCTTTCTTT. It translates to CASSRPGNMNTEAFF.

This sequence joins TRBV15 and TRBJ2-7; 9 bases match TRBD1. This CDR3 has 15 residues. Germline V gene lookup returns CDR1 LNHNV and CDR2 YYDKDF (reference sequence). V trimming: 11 bases; J trimming: 3 bases; junction bases outside the gene matches: 14. CDR3 in DNA: TGTGCCTTAAGCCCTCTTCCGGGACAGGGCTACGAGCAGTACTTC. This encodes CALSPLPGQGYEQYF.

CDR3 region: CASSFDRGPGEKLFF. The CDR3 DNA reads as TGCGCCAGCAGCTTTGACAGGGGCCCAGGTGAAAAACTGTTTTTT. V and J are TRBV5-1 and TRBJ1-4; 8 bases are a match to TRBD1. The ends lost 2 bases at V and 7 bases at J; junction bases unmatched: 7. Germline CDR1 SGHRS, CDR2 YFSETQ. There are 15 residues in the CDR3.

The gene calls are TRBV30 and TRBJ2-7; D unclear. CDR1 and CDR2 from the germline V gene are GTSNPN and SVGIG (reference sequence). The CDR3 is 12 residues long. V was trimmed by 4 bases and J by 1 base, leaving 8 bases between them. CDR3 sequence (DNA): TGTGCCTGGATAGGGAAATCCTACGAGCAGTACTTC. The encoded protein is CAWIGKSYEQYF.

The rearrangement joins TRBV5-4 to TRBJ2-7, with 8 nucleotides matching TRBD2. The CDR3 has 15 amino acids. The germline V gene has CDR1 SGHNT and CDR2 YYREEE (reference sequence). V lost 2 bases to trimming and J lost 4 bases; unmatched junction nucleotides: 8. The CDR3 region has the DNA TGTGCCAGCAGCTTAGGGAGCGGGAGATTTTACGAGCAGTACTTC. Residues: CASSLGSGRFYEQYF.